These 16 T cell receptor beta chains were all obtained from the same sample, sequenced in a study of blood T cell repertoires in COVID-19. Repertoires were generated with immunoSEQ multiplex PCR, while TCRdb's copy carries only in-frame clones and drops some. This sample has some 380,000 clones, with approximately 80% found just once. Sequences were obtained from peripheral blood. The receptors shown here come from a human donor with acute or convalescent COVID-19. The donor label of this sample is uncertain.

This clone was detected only a few times. This rearrangement joins TRBV18 to TRBJ2-7, with a possible D match to TRBD1 (6 bases). The V and J ends lost 5 bases and 2 bases respectively, with 13 bases between them. Germline V gene sequence: CDR1 KGHSH, CDR2 LQKENI. The CDR3 covers 14 residues. The CDR3: CASSFTGSAYEQYF. The CDR3 nucleotides read TGTGCCAGCTCATTCACAGGGTCGGCCTACGAGCAGTACTTC.

The chain links TRBV30 to TRBJ1-4, with D possibly TRBD1 on 6 matching bases. The CDR3 length is 15 residues. CDR1 and CDR2 (germline): GTSNPN, SVGIG (reference sequence). Trimming removed 1 base from V and 5 bases from J, with 14 bases in between. The CDR3 region has the DNA TGTGCCTGGAGTGCATACAGGGCCCGGAATGAAAAACTGTTTTTT. This codes for CAWSAYRARNEKLFF.

The rearrangement joins TRBV30 to TRBJ1-1; no clear D gene. The CDR3 is 11 amino acids. Germline CDR1 and CDR2: GTSNPN and SVGIG (reference sequence). Trimming took off 2 bases at V and 11 bases at J, with 12 bases between the two ends. The CDR3 region has the DNA TGTGCCTGGAGTCGAGGGAACGAGGCTTTCTTT. Amino acids: CAWSRGNEAFF.

The genes are TRBV11-2 and TRBJ1-1; D not certain. Germline CDR1 is SGHAT and CDR2 is FQNNGV. This CDR3 is 13 amino acids long. V was trimmed by 4 bases and J by 1 base, leaving 7 bases between them. DNA for the CDR3: TGTGCCAGCAGCTCGACATCGAACACTGAAGCTTTCTTT. The encoded protein is CASSSTSNTEAFF.

This chain links TRBV27 with TRBJ1-2, with a tentative D call TRBD1 (6 bases). Germline V gives CDR1 MNHEY, CDR2 SMNVEV (reference sequence). The CDR3 runs 12 residues. Trimming removed 7 bases at V and 8 bases at J, with 14 bases between. The CDR3 region is CASTTGTAGYTF. The CDR3 coding sequence is TGTGCCAGCACCACAGGGACGGCGGGCTACACCTTC.

This CDR3 is CASSVEPSQPQHF. The CDR3 DNA reads as TGTGCCAGCAGCGTAGAACCGAGTCAGCCCCAGCATTTT. This chain joins TRBV9 and TRBJ1-5; D remains unclear. This CDR3 region has 13 residues. The V end lost 0 bases, the J end lost 6 bases, and 7 bases lay between the germline ends. Germline assignment: CDR1 SGDLS and CDR2 YYNGEE.

The chain is built from TRBV30 and TRBJ1-2; possibly TRBD1 for D (5 bases). This CDR3 has 13 amino acids. Germline lookup yields CDR1 GTSNPN and CDR2 SVGIG (reference sequence). With 8 bases removed from V and 2 bases from J, the gap between germline ends came to 15 bases. Written as DNA, the CDR3 is TGTGCCAGCCCCAGGGAAACGAACTATGGCTACACCTTC. Its protein product is CASPRETNYGYTF.

J is TRBJ1-2 and V is TRBV7-9; D is perhaps TRBD1 (6 bases). Germline CDR1 SEHNR, CDR2 FQNEAQ (reference sequence). The CDR3 length is 17 residues. The V gene lost 5 bases and the J gene lost 4 bases, with 23 bases spanning the gap. CDR3 DNA: TGTGCCAGCAGCGCCACGCTCGTCGGAGGGGGGGTCTATGGCTACACCTTC. This codes for CASSATLVGGGVYGYTF.

The chain recombines TRBV30 with TRBJ1-6; TRBD1 might be the D (6 bases). The CDR3 has 14 residues. The ends were cut back, 0 bases at V and 10 bases at J, with 13 bases in the middle. Germline CDR1 is GTSNPN and CDR2 is SVGIG (reference sequence). The CDR3 coding sequence is TGTGCCTGGAGTGTTGCCAGGGGTGGATCACCCCTCCACTTT. As protein: CAWSVARGGSPLHF.

V and J are TRBV30 and TRBJ1-5; D might be TRBD1 (5 bases). This CDR3 is 13 amino acids long. V lost 1 base to trimming and J lost 3 bases, with 7 bases between them. The germline V gene has CDR1 GTSNPN and CDR2 SVGIG (reference sequence). As DNA, the CDR3 is TGTGCCTGGAGTGAACAGGCCAATCAGCCCCAGCATTTT. It is translated as CAWSEQANQPQHF.

This clone was seen a few times. Here the CDR3 DNA reads TGTGCCAGCAGTGAAGAACAGGGGGCGGCAGAGACCCAGTACTTC. This encodes CASSEEQGAAETQYF. The genes are TRBV2 and TRBJ2-5; 9 bases agree with TRBD1. Germline CDR1 and CDR2: SNHLY and FYNNEI. The CDR3 covers 15 residues. Losses at the gene ends were 1 base for V and 4 bases for J; bases not matched to a gene: 4.

The chain employs TRBV5-5 and TRBJ2-1; 7 nucleotides match TRBD2. The CDR3 has 15 residues. Germline lookup yields CDR1 SGHKS and CDR2 YYEKEE (reference sequence). V trimming: 3 bases; J trimming: 4 bases; junction bases outside the gene matches: 7. CDR3 sequence: CASSYSSGSYNEQFF. In DNA form, the CDR3 reads TGTGCCAGCAGCTATTCTAGCGGATCTTACAATGAGCAGTTCTTC.

The chain employs TRBV5-1 and TRBJ2-7; 9 bases fit TRBD2. This CDR3 has 15 amino acids. Trimming at V came to 0 bases and at J to 3 bases, leaving 4 bases not matched to a gene. CDR1 is SGHRS, CDR2 YFSETQ, per germline. CDR3 coding DNA: TGCGCCAGCAGCTTGGCTGTTAGCGGGAGCTACGAGCAGTACTTC. It yields the protein CASSLAVSGSYEQYF.

This clone was detected only a few times. The chain couples TRBV28 to TRBJ1-4; D unclear. There are 13 residues in the CDR3. The ends were cut back, 6 bases at V and 3 bases at J, with 8 bases in the middle. Germline V gives CDR1 MDHEN, CDR2 SYDVKM. The CDR3 nucleotides read TGTGCCAGCAGAAGAGACTCTAATGAAAAACTGTTTTTT. Its protein product is CASRRDSNEKLFF.

The chain recombines TRBV4-1 with TRBJ1-2, with 9 bases matching TRBD1. With V trimmed by 3 bases and J by 2 bases, 10 bases remained unmatched. Germline V CDR1 and CDR2: MGHRA, YSYEKL. This CDR3 is built from 17 residues. Written as DNA, the CDR3 is TGCGCCAGCAGCCACGGTGGGGGCGGGACAGGGAACTATGGCTACACCTTC. Its translation: CASSHGGGGTGNYGYTF.

The gene calls are TRBV30 and TRBJ1-1; no reliable D call. The CDR3 consists of 10 residues. Germline CDR1 is GTSNPN and CDR2 is SVGIG (reference sequence). V was clipped by 0 bases and J by 8 bases, with 4 bases between them. CDR3 coding DNA: TGTGCCTGGAGTGTACAGGAAGCTTTCTTT. Residues: CAWSVQEAFF. The entire variable domain, with the rest obtained from reference TRBV30 and TRBJ1-1, is as follows: SQTIHQWPATLVQPVGSPLSLECTVEGTSNPNLYWYRQAAGRGLQLLFYSVGIGQISSEVPQNLSASRPQDRQFILSSKKLLLSDSGFYLCAWSVQEAFFGQGTRLTVV.